This TCR beta chain came from a study of blood T cell repertoires in COVID-19. V lost 0 bases, J lost 0 bases, and 10 bases lay in between. From germline, CDR1 is SGHDT and CDR2 YYEEEE. The CDR3 has 16 residues. Method: immunoSEQ multiplex PCR; TCRdb's copy keeps in-frame clones and lacks some. The sample carries some 360,000 clones, roughly 89% recorded once. The chain combines TRBV5-6 with TRBJ1-5; D is uncertain. The source material was peripheral blood. The sequence came from a woman aged 60-70 years with COVID-19, enrolled during active disease. The CDR3 spells CASSLGGVFSNQPQHF. As DNA, the CDR3 is TGTGCCAGCAGCTTGGGCGGGGTTTTTAGCAATCAGCCCCAGCATTTT.